This TCR beta chain was captured by sequencing in a study of blood T cell repertoires in COVID-19. Participant reports of clinical history set cohort assignment. Measured with immunoSEQ multiplex PCR; TCRdb has only the in-frame clones, and not every one. This table holds 150,000 to 200,000 clones, over 80% found once. Germline loops: CDR1 MDHEN, CDR2 SYDVKM. V dropped 5 bases and J dropped 1 base, with 12 bases sitting between them. The CDR3 is 16 amino acids. Specimen: PBMCs or T cells enriched from blood (not recorded which). The TCR sequence derives from a man in his 70s who had been exposed to COVID-19. The gene calls are TRBV28 and TRBJ1-6; D uncertain. This chain's CDR3 is CASSDPRQSYNSPLHF. The CDR3, as DNA: TGTGCCAGCAGTGATCCGAGGCAGTCCTATAATTCACCCCTCCACTTT.